This section outlines one T cell receptor (beta chain) sequence together with its context. The likely explanation is a read error, given a far larger clone one base away. Primers used for first-strand cDNA, a TRAV- and TRBV-specific set, covered both alpha and beta chains. The authors ran 15 to 20 PCR cycles to amplify TCRs with a constant-region primer and V-primer adapter. TCRdb re-called the reads with MiXCR, one entry per CDR3 protein. The table records roughly 76,000 distinct CDR3 sequences, under 20% of them present only once. This entry is derived from a study of low-dose radiotherapy and immunotherapy resistance in tumors. Study information: Individuals in Cohort 2 had 1 Gy per fraction every two weeks, adding up to 13 Gy over 26 weeks.

The CDR3 consists of 16 residues. CDR1 SGHVT and CDR2 SQSDAQ come from the germline V gene. V shed 5 bases, J shed 10 bases, and the junction held 17 bases outside the gene matches. Time point described: before trial treatment. Along with nivolumab and ipilimumab, donors received aspirin, low-dose cyclophosphamide and low-dose radiotherapy. Patients eligible had advanced solid tumors without tumor-infiltrating lymphocytes. The TCR comes from a male donor with prostate cancer. The input for sequencing was PBMCs, taken before treatment. The rearrangement links TRBV7-4 to TRBJ2-1; 7 nucleotides agree with TRBD2. CDR3 loop: CASSPFREDVHYEQFF. The CDR3 nucleotides read TGTGCCAGCAGCCCCTTTCGGGAGGACGTCCACTACGAGCAGTTCTTC. Combining the CDR3 with reference TRBV7-4 and TRBJ2-1 gives the whole variable domain GAGVSQSPRYKVAKRGRDVALRCDSISGHVTLYWYRQTLGQGSEVLTYSQSDAQRDKSGRPSGRFSAERPERSVSTLKIQRTEQGDSAVYLCASSPFREDVHYEQFFGPGTRLTVL.